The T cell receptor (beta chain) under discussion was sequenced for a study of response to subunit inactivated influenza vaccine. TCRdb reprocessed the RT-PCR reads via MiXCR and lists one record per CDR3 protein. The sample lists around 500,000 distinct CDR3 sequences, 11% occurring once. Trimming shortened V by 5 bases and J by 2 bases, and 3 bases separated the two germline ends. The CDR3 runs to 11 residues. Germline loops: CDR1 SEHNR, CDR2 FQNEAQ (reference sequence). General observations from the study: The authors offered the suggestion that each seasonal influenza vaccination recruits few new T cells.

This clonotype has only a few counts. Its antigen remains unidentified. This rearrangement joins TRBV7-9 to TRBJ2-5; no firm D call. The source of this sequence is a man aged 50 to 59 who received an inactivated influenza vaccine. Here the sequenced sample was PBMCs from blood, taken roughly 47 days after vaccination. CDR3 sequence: CASSEQETQYF. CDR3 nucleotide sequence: TGTGCCAGCAGCGAACAAGAGACCCAGTACTTC.